What follows are 23 T cell receptor beta chains derived from one specimen sequenced in a study of shared clonotypes between healthy human individuals. It was CD45RO-negative cells, positively selected for CCR7, that made up naive CD8 cells, with terminally differentiated effector memory CD45RA+ cells excluded. Generated by immunoSEQ multiplex PCR, the TCRdb table keeps only in-frame clones and is missing some. The data show some 800,000 clones, nearly 95% seen once. Material: naive CD8+ T cells sorted from blood. These receptors were taken from a man under 40 in good health.

The V and J genes are TRBV7-2 and TRBJ2-1; D possibly corresponds to TRBD1 (5 bases). Trimming pared 3 bases from V and 4 bases from J, leaving 7 bases between. This CDR3 contains 13 residues. Germline assignment: CDR1 SGHTA and CDR2 FQGNSA. The CDR3 DNA is TGTGCCAGCAGCTTGAACAGGTACAATGAGCAGTTCTTC. Encoded protein: CASSLNRYNEQFF.

The chain is built from TRBV7-9 and TRBJ2-1; TRBD1 is a possible D gene (6 bases). Germline V gene sequence: CDR1 SEHNR, CDR2 FQNEAQ (reference sequence). CDR3 length: 17 residues. Trimming pared 7 bases from V and 5 bases from J, leaving 24 bases between. CDR3 amino acids: CASISPGLQGNDNEQFF. CDR3 nucleotide sequence: TGTGCCAGCATCTCCCCGGGGCTGCAGGGGAACGACAATGAGCAGTTCTTC.

The rearrangement links TRBV7-9 to TRBJ1-5, with TRBD1 identical over 7 bases. V dropped 8 bases and J dropped 3; count of bases not matched to a gene: 7. Germline CDR1 is SEHNR and CDR2 is FQNEAQ (reference sequence). The length of the CDR3 is 14 residues. This CDR3 is CASARDSYNQPQHF. CDR3 DNA sequence: TGTGCCAGCGCCCGGGACAGCTACAATCAGCCCCAGCATTTT. Supplemented by reference TRBV7-9 and TRBJ1-5, the full variable domain reads DTGVSQNPRHKITKRGQNVTFRCDPISEHNRLYWYRQTLGQGPEFLTYFQNEAQLEKSRLLSDRFSAERPKGSFSTLEIQRTEQGDSAMYLCASARDSYNQPQHFGDGTRLSIL.

The rearrangement joins TRBV4-1 to TRBJ2-2; D unresolved. The CDR3 spans 15 residues. V shed 4 bases and J shed 7 bases, with 16 bases lying between them. CDR1 is MGHRA, CDR2 YSYEKL, per germline. The CDR3 loop is CASSLSLGRIGELFF. The CDR3 DNA reads TGCGCCAGCAGCCTAAGTCTGGGCCGAATCGGGGAGCTGTTTTTT.

The chain carries TRBV6-1 and TRBJ2-7; D may be TRBD1 (6 bases). Germline values: CDR1 MNHNS, CDR2 SASEGT. The CDR3 loop spans 14 amino acids. With 6 bases removed from V and 3 bases from J, the gap between germline ends came to 15 bases. The CDR3 region is CASRVEDSLYEQYF. For the CDR3, the DNA is TGTGCCAGCAGAGTGGAGGACAGCCTCTACGAGCAGTACTTC.

V usage is TRBV7-9 and J usage is TRBJ2-2, with 11 bases aligning to TRBD1. There are 18 residues in the CDR3. V gave up 4 bases and J gave up 6 bases; unmatched junction bases: 13. Germline loops: CDR1 SEHNR, CDR2 FQNEAQ (reference sequence). The CDR3, as DNA: TGTGCCAGCAGCTCTCACTCCCGGGACAGGGGGTTGGCCGGGGAGCTGTTTTTT. It is translated as CASSSHSRDRGLAGELFF.

About this clone: The junction shows a germline mismatch at one end, possibly a read error. This sequence joins TRBV27 and TRBJ2-5; 14 positions agree with TRBD2. Germline V gene data show CDR1 as MNHEY and CDR2 as SMNVEV (reference sequence). CDR3 length: 22 amino acids. CDR3 protein: CASSPGGFVPGLAGENQETQYF. The CDR3 DNA reads TGTGCCAGCAGTCCGGGGGGGTTCGTTCCGGGACTAGCGGGAGAAAATCAAGAGACCCAATACTTC.

The chain links TRBV4-1 to TRBJ1-1; 9 positions agree with TRBD1. V lost 4 bases, J lost 4 bases, and 1 base stayed unmatched. Germline CDR1 reads MGHRA; CDR2 reads YSYEKL. The CDR3 has 13 amino acids. The CDR3 DNA sequence: TGCGCCAGCAGCCCGGGACAGGGCACTGAAGCTTTCTTT. It translates to CASSPGQGTEAFF.

This sequence joins TRBV7-9 and TRBJ1-4; unclear D gene. Germline values: CDR1 SEHNR, CDR2 FQNEAQ (reference sequence). The CDR3 is made up of 15 amino acids. V shed 4 bases and J shed 8 bases, with 17 bases lying between them. CDR3 region: CASSSDTHFGEKLFF. CDR3 nucleotide sequence: TGTGCCAGCAGCTCCGACACTCACTTTGGCGAAAAACTGTTTTTT.

The J gene is TRBJ2-1, the V gene TRBV4-1; D is undetermined. CDR1 is MGHRA, CDR2 YSYEKL, per germline. This CDR3 contains 14 residues. Between the trimmed V and J ends, which lost 1 base and 9 bases, there was a span of 13 bases. This CDR3 reads CASSQVLGRREQFF. The CDR3 DNA follows: TGCGCCAGCAGCCAAGTGTTAGGTCGTCGTGAGCAGTTCTTC.

The chain has TRBV21-1 and TRBJ2-7; the DNA was not compared with TRBD1, the D call given in the table. TRBV21-1 is tagged as a pseudogene. There are 14 residues in the CDR3. The CDR3 reads CASTTLGGAWEQYF. The DNA for the CDR3 is TGTGCCAGCACCACCCTAGGGGGAGCCTGGGAGCAGTACTTC.

The chain joins TRBV18 to TRBJ1-5, with 10 bases fitting TRBD1. This CDR3 comprises 16 residues. CDR1 and CDR2 from the germline V gene are KGHSH and LQKENI. J gave up 4 bases and V 4 bases, and 7 bases lay outside the gene matches. The CDR3 sequence is CASSQRDRGRNQPQHF. As DNA, the CDR3 is TGTGCCAGCTCACAACGGGACAGGGGTAGGAATCAGCCCCAGCATTTT.

The V gene is TRBV7-2, the J gene TRBJ2-3, with D possibly being TRBD2 (6 bases). Trimming shortened V by 2 bases and J by 1 base, and 16 bases separated the two germline ends. The CDR3 loop spans 17 amino acids. Germline V gene lookup returns CDR1 SGHTA and CDR2 FQGNSA. This chain's CDR3 is CASSLLSGEMGTDTQYF. Written as DNA, the CDR3 is TGTGCCAGCAGCTTACTATCGGGGGAAATGGGCACAGATACGCAGTATTTT.

This clone is a singleton in its sample. This chain links TRBV27 with TRBJ2-7, with 11 positions matching TRBD1. The CDR3 is made up of 15 amino acids. The germline V gene encodes CDR1 MNHEY and CDR2 SMNVEV (reference sequence). V dropped 5 bases and J dropped 3; count of bases not matched to a gene: 6. The CDR3 protein is CASSIGTGGFYEQYF. Written as DNA, the CDR3 is TGTGCCAGCAGTATAGGGACAGGGGGATTCTACGAGCAGTACTTC.

This clone came up a few times. The genes are TRBV27 and TRBJ2-2; possibly TRBD1 for D (6 bases). Per germline, CDR1 MNHEY and CDR2 SMNVEV (reference sequence). This CDR3 has 15 amino acids. V was pared by 3 bases and J by 3 bases, with 11 bases between. This CDR3 reads CASSFRQDHTGELFF. The DNA of the CDR3 is TGTGCCAGCAGTTTTCGACAGGATCACACCGGGGAGCTGTTTTTT.

J is TRBJ2-5 and V is TRBV27; 9 nucleotides line up with TRBD2. Germline assignment: CDR1 MNHEY and CDR2 SMNVEV (reference sequence). V was pared by 3 bases and J by 4 bases, with 15 bases of the junction left unmatched. CDR3 length: 18 amino acids. The CDR3 bases are TGTGCCAGCAGTTTTTCCGCCCATAGCGGGAGTGTTGCAGAGACCCAGTACTTC. Its translation: CASSFSAHSGSVAETQYF.

V is TRBV19 and J is TRBJ2-7; D is unclear. The CDR3 loop spans 13 amino acids. In germline, CDR1 is LNHDA, CDR2 SQIVND (reference sequence). Trimming left V 2 bases short and J 3 bases short, with 8 bases between. This chain's CDR3 is CASSINLNYEQYF. The DNA of the CDR3 is TGTGCCAGTAGTATAAACCTAAACTACGAGCAGTACTTC.

The chain employs TRBV29-1 and TRBJ2-7; 7 bases agree with TRBD1. The CDR3 spans 14 residues. CDR1 SQVTM and CDR2 ANQGSEA come from the germline V gene. Trimming at V came to 2 bases and at J to 2 bases, leaving 6 bases not matched to a gene. The DNA for the CDR3 is TGCAGCGTTGAATCCGGGACAGAGACCTACGAGCAGTACTTC. Translating gives CSVESGTETYEQYF.

The chain has TRBV27 and TRBJ1-5; D not resolved. The CDR3 extends over 14 amino acids. V lost 6 bases, J lost 5 bases, and 14 bases lay in between. Germline V gene data show CDR1 as MNHEY and CDR2 as SMNVEV (reference sequence). The CDR3 DNA is TGTGCCAGCAGAGAAAGCCGGCGCGATCAGCCCCAGCATTTT. Translating it yields CASRESRRDQPQHF.

The J gene is TRBJ2-1, the V gene TRBV29-1; 7 bases agree with TRBD1. Germline assignment: CDR1 SQVTM and CDR2 ANQGSEA. The CDR3 is 11 amino acids. With V trimmed by 6 bases and J by 8 bases, 4 bases remained unmatched. The DNA of the CDR3 is TGCAGCGTCGACAGGGACGATGAGCAGTTCTTC. Its translation: CSVDRDDEQFF.

This chain connects TRBV27 to TRBJ2-1; D ambiguous. CDR1 and CDR2 (germline): MNHEY, SMNVEV (reference sequence). Trimming left V 3 bases short and J 9 bases short, with 12 bases between. CDR3 size: 13 residues. CDR3 amino acids: CASSLIPSREQFF. CDR3 sequence (DNA): TGTGCCAGCAGTTTGATCCCGTCTCGTGAGCAGTTCTTC.

On this clone: The same CDR3 is also encoded by other DNA sequences in this sample. The V call is TRBV7-9, the J call TRBJ2-1; 8 bases agree with TRBD2. The CDR3 extends over 14 amino acids. Germline trimming cut 0 bases from V and 6 bases from J; bases unmatched to any gene: 1. Germline V gives CDR1 SEHNR, CDR2 FQNEAQ (reference sequence). CDR3 in DNA: TGTGCCAGCAGCTTAGCCACTAGCGGCAATGAGCAGTTCTTC. Protein product: CASSLATSGNEQFF.

V gene TRBV4-1 combines with J gene TRBJ1-1, with D perhaps TRBD1 (5 bases). CDR1 and CDR2 from the germline V gene are MGHRA and YSYEKL. Trimming removed 3 bases at V and 5 bases at J, with 10 bases between. This CDR3 is 13 amino acids long. The CDR3 is CASSHIGDTEAFF. CDR3 in DNA: TGCGCCAGCAGCCACATAGGGGATACTGAAGCTTTCTTT.